The 11 T cell receptor beta chains below were found in one sample sequenced in a study of blood T cell repertoires in COVID-19. Assay used: immunoSEQ multiplex PCR; TCRdb lists only in-frame clones, some missing. The sample records about 210,000 clones, approximately 91% being singletons. The sample taken for sequencing was peripheral blood. These receptors were obtained from a man aged 35-49 years with acute or convalescent COVID-19.

The chain is built from TRBV4-3 and TRBJ1-2; TRBD1 aligns across 8 bases. CDR1 is LGHNA and CDR2 is YSLEER in the germline V gene. The CDR3 runs to 15 residues. The ends lost 1 base at V and 6 bases at J; junction bases unmatched: 7. Here the CDR3 reads CASSQGFGTGDGYTF. The CDR3 nucleotides are TGCGCCAGCAGCCAAGGGTTTGGGACAGGCGATGGCTACACCTTC.

CDR3 in amino acids: CASSLGQGVVEKLFF. The CDR3 DNA sequence: TGTGCCAGCTCACTTGGACAGGGTGTTGTTGAAAAACTGTTTTTT. This chain connects TRBV18 to TRBJ1-4; 8 bases line up with TRBD1. V was clipped by 4 bases and J by 7 bases; unmatched bases: 8. Germline CDR1 and CDR2: KGHSH and LQKENI. The CDR3 spans 15 residues. Drawing the rest from reference TRBV18 and TRBJ1-4, the complete variable domain is NAGVMQNPRHLVRRRGQEARLRCSPMKGHSHVYWYRQLPEEGLKFMVYLQKENIIDESGMPKERFSAEFPKEGPSILRIQQVVRGDSAAYFCASSLGQGVVEKLFFGSGTQLSVL.

The chain carries TRBV2 and TRBJ1-1, with D hard to call. Per the germline V gene, CDR1 is SNHLY and CDR2 is FYNNEI. V lost 1 base to trimming and J lost 4 bases, with 10 bases between them. The CDR3 totals 14 residues. The DNA of the CDR3 is TGTGCCAGCAGTGAAGTTGGGGAGGGCACTGAAGCTTTCTTT. Protein sequence: CASSEVGEGTEAFF.

This rearrangement joins TRBV25-1 to TRBJ2-7; 7 bases are a match to TRBD1. This CDR3 spans 15 amino acids. Looked up from germline, CDR1 is MGHDK and CDR2 is SYGVNS. J gave up 0 bases and V 5 bases, and 7 bases lay outside the gene matches. The CDR3 spells CASSRTGWSSYEQYF. CDR3 bases: TGTGCCAGCAGTAGGACAGGCTGGAGCTCCTACGAGCAGTACTTC.

The V call is TRBV10-3, the J call TRBJ1-2; TRBD1 aligns across 7 bases. Germline V gene lookup returns CDR1 ENHRY and CDR2 SYGVKD. The CDR3 runs to 14 residues. Unmatched junction bases numbered 13, after V lost 11 bases and J lost 4 bases. CDR3 DNA: TGTGCCGTGGGGGGACAGACCGAGCCCTATGGCTACACCTTC. Residues: CAVGGQTEPYGYTF.

CDR3 protein: CASSLLTSGGTQYF. CDR3 bases: TGTGCCAGCAGTTTATTGACTAGCGGGGGGACTCAGTACTTC. V is TRBV27 and J is TRBJ2-7; 13 bases are a match to TRBD2. Trimming at V came to 1 base and at J to 10 bases, leaving 4 bases not matched to a gene. The length of the CDR3 is 14 residues. Germline V gives CDR1 MNHEY, CDR2 SMNVEV (reference sequence).

The chain combines TRBV15 with TRBJ2-3; maybe TRBD2 (6 bases). V was clipped by 0 bases and J by 8 bases, with 12 bases between them. Germline CDR1 reads LNHNV; CDR2 reads YYDKDF (reference sequence). CDR3 length: 14 amino acids. CDR3 region: CATSREGLIGTQYF. The CDR3 nucleotides are TGTGCCACCAGCAGAGAGGGACTCATCGGTACGCAGTATTTT.

The V and J genes are TRBV10-3 and TRBJ1-2, with 7 bases identical to TRBD1. The length of the CDR3 is 17 residues. The J segment lost 4 bases and the V segment lost 3 bases, leaving 14 bases of the junction unmatched. Per germline, CDR1 ENHRY and CDR2 SYGVKD. The DNA for the CDR3 is TGTGCCATCAGTGATATTGTGGGGACAGTGAAACCCTATGGCTACACCTTC. This sequence encodes CAISDIVGTVKPYGYTF.

This chain links TRBV27 with TRBJ2-7; perhaps TRBD1 as D (6 bases). The CDR3 runs to 14 residues. The V and J ends lost 6 bases and 2 bases respectively, with 14 bases between them. In germline, CDR1 is MNHEY, CDR2 SMNVEV (reference sequence). Here the CDR3 reads CASRSNRAAYEQYF. DNA for the CDR3: TGTGCCAGCAGGTCCAACAGGGCCGCCTACGAGCAGTACTTC.

The V gene is TRBV3-1 (or the pseudogene TRBV3-2), the J gene TRBJ2-2; D might be TRBD1 (5 bases). V lost 1 base, J lost 10 bases, and 10 bases lay in between. The CDR3 runs 13 residues. Germline V gene data show CDR1 as LGHDT and CDR2 as YNNKEL (reference sequence). For the CDR3, the DNA is TGTGCCAGCAGCCAAGGCAGGGATGTGGAGCTGTTTTTT. Translated: CASSQGRDVELFF.

CDR3 sequence reads: CASSGGTGNEKLFF. CDR3 DNA sequence: TGTGCCAGCAGTGGGGGGACAGGTAATGAAAAACTGTTTTTT. V is TRBV2 and J is TRBJ1-4; 8 positions match TRBD1. Germline loops: CDR1 SNHLY, CDR2 FYNNEI. Unmatched junction bases numbered 2, after V lost 4 bases and J lost 4 bases. This CDR3 has 14 amino acids.